The 18 T cell receptor beta chains listed next were all sequenced from one sample in a study of blood T cell repertoires in COVID-19 (dated by TCRdb to between 2020 and 2021). Libraries were built with the immunoSEQ multiplex PCR assay. As stored in TCRdb, this immuneACCESS dataset retains in-frame rearrangements with V and J assigned. A fraction of the clones does not appear; measured against another copy, unresolved V genes explain less than half of the discrepancy, and the remainder lacks a known reason. This sample has 100,000 or so clones in its table, and roughly 82% of those were observed once. Roughly 18% of the sample is taken by the ten largest. The sequencing input was peripheral blood. These receptors came from an elderly man with acute or convalescent COVID-19.

V usage is TRBV7-2 and J usage is TRBJ2-5; TRBD1 is a possible D gene (6 bases). Germline CDR1 is SGHTA and CDR2 is FQGNSA. With 6 bases removed from V and 4 bases from J, the gap between germline ends came to 15 bases. The CDR3 has 14 residues. The CDR3 loop is CASSFTGNRETQYF. CDR3 in DNA: TGTGCCAGCAGTTTTACAGGGAATCGAGAGACCCAGTACTTC. The variable domain in full, completed from reference TRBV7-2 and TRBJ2-5, reads GAGVSQSPSNKVTEKGKDVELRCDPISGHTALYWYRQSLGQGLEFLIYFQGNSAPDKSGLPSDRFSAERTGGSVSTLTIQRTQQEDSAVYLCASSFTGNRETQYFGPGTRLLVL.

This chain uses TRBV10-3 with TRBJ1-6; D not resolved. Germline values: CDR1 ENHRY, CDR2 SYGVKD. The V end lost 3 bases, the J end lost 14 bases, and 8 bases lay between the germline ends. The CDR3 contains 11 residues. The CDR3 here is CAISEPGALHF. DNA of the CDR3: TGTGCCATCAGTGAACCGGGAGCCCTCCACTTT.

This chain joins TRBV5-1 and TRBJ1-5, with D possibly TRBD1 on 5 matching bases. With 0 bases removed from V and 2 bases from J, the gap between germline ends came to 12 bases. Germline V gives CDR1 SGHRS, CDR2 YFSETQ. This CDR3 comprises 16 residues. CDR3 amino acids: CASSLGGGVGNQPQHF. The DNA for the CDR3 is TGCGCCAGCAGCTTGGGCGGGGGGGTTGGCAATCAGCCCCAGCATTTT.

The chain has TRBV6-5 and TRBJ2-7, with 7 bases aligning to TRBD1. Germline-derived CDR1 and CDR2 are MNHEY and SVGAGI. V lost 1 base and J lost 1; bases outside the gene matches: 1. The CDR3 has 14 residues. The CDR3 coding sequence is TGTGCCAGCAGTTACTTGGGACAGTCCTACGAGCAGTACTTC. Translating it yields CASSYLGQSYEQYF.

There are a few counts of this clone. The chain recombines TRBV9 with TRBJ1-3; 10 positions agree with TRBD1. Germline V gene lookup returns CDR1 SGDLS and CDR2 YYNGEE. The CDR3 is made up of 16 amino acids. Trimming cost V 0 bases and J 3 bases; bases outside gene matches: 3. CDR3 in amino acids: CASSVGDRGGGNTIYF. The CDR3 nucleotides are TGTGCCAGCAGCGTAGGGGACAGGGGAGGTGGAAACACCATATATTTT.

This clone was observed once. The V call is TRBV19, the J call TRBJ2-7, with 7 bases fitting TRBD1. This CDR3 is built from 16 residues. V gave up 3 bases and J gave up 0 bases; unmatched junction bases: 8. Germline CDR1 reads LNHDA; CDR2 reads SQIVND (reference sequence). The CDR3 is CASSMGPDRSSYEQYF. CDR3 DNA: TGTGCCAGTAGTATGGGCCCGGACAGGAGCTCCTACGAGCAGTACTTC.

This chain's CDR3 is CASSQGGGDTEAFF. In nucleotides, the CDR3 is TGTGCCAGCAGTCAGGGCGGGGGAGACACTGAAGCTTTCTTT. The V call is TRBV28, the J call TRBJ1-1; D might be TRBD1 (5 bases). The germline V gene has CDR1 MDHEN and CDR2 SYDVKM. V was cut by 5 bases and J by 3 bases, with 13 bases left in between. The CDR3 spans 14 residues.

This chain joins TRBV7-2 and TRBJ1-3; no firm D call. There are 14 residues in the CDR3. The germline CDR1 and CDR2 sequences are SGHTA and FQGNSA. Trimming removed 2 bases from V and 2 bases from J, with 7 bases in between. The CDR3 region is CASSLNFPGNTIYF. The CDR3 DNA is TGTGCCAGCAGCTTAAACTTCCCTGGAAACACCATATATTTT.

The chain joins TRBV27 to TRBJ2-1, with 7 positions matching TRBD2. CDR3 length: 15 residues. Germline V lookup: CDR1 MNHEY, CDR2 SMNVEV (reference sequence). Trimming took 6 bases from V and 0 from J; bases not matched to a gene: 5. CDR3 in amino acids: CASRAAGSSYNEQFF. The CDR3 DNA reads as TGTGCCAGCAGGGCAGCGGGGAGCTCCTACAATGAGCAGTTCTTC.

The rearrangement uses TRBV30 and TRBJ1-5; D perhaps matches TRBD1 (5 bases). V dropped 2 bases and J dropped 7 bases, with 12 bases sitting between them. The CDR3 spans 13 residues. Germline CDR1 is GTSNPN and CDR2 is SVGIG (reference sequence). The CDR3 nucleotides are TGTGCCTGGAGTATGAAGGGGAACCAGCCCCAGCATTTT. It is translated as CAWSMKGNQPQHF.

The V call is TRBV5-1, the J call TRBJ2-2; the match to TRBD2 covers 15 bases. The CDR3 sequence is 15 residues long. Per the germline V gene, CDR1 is SGHRS and CDR2 is YFSETQ. The ends lost 4 bases at V and 6 bases at J; junction bases unmatched: 1. The CDR3 region is CASSRTSGGAGELFF. The CDR3 coding sequence is TGCGCCAGCAGCAGGACTAGCGGGGGGGCCGGGGAGCTGTTTTTT.

This chain links TRBV18 with TRBJ2-5; 10 nucleotides match TRBD1. V gave up 3 bases and J gave up 4 bases; unmatched junction bases: 5. Germline assignment: CDR1 KGHSH and CDR2 LQKENI. CDR3 size: 15 residues. CDR3 region: CASSPDRGGGETQYF. The CDR3 DNA reads TGTGCCAGCTCACCGGACAGGGGGGGAGGAGAGACCCAGTACTTC.

The chain links TRBV6-2 or TRBV6-3 to TRBJ2-7; 9 positions agree with TRBD1. The CDR3 consists of 15 residues. V shed 2 bases, J shed 5 bases, and the junction held 7 bases outside the gene matches. The germline V gene has CDR1 MNHEY and CDR2 SVGEGT. CDR3: CASSYPGTGRDEQYF. CDR3 bases: TGTGCCAGCAGTTACCCTGGGACAGGGAGAGACGAGCAGTACTTC.

The chain carries TRBV4-3 and TRBJ1-6; D possibly corresponds to TRBD1 (6 bases). V lost 3 bases, J lost 8 bases, and 11 bases lay in between. The germline V gene encodes CDR1 LGHNA and CDR2 YSLEER. CDR3 length equals 14 residues. The CDR3 reads CASSHGQRDSPLHF. DNA of the CDR3: TGCGCCAGCAGCCATGGACAGAGGGATTCACCCCTCCACTTT.

The chain carries TRBV14 and TRBJ1-4; possibly TRBD1 for D (6 bases). This CDR3 contains 13 residues. The V and J ends lost 7 bases and 3 bases respectively, with 9 bases between them. Germline CDR1 SGHDN, CDR2 FVKESK. The CDR3 protein is CASNRAANEKLFF. CDR3 nucleotide sequence: TGTGCCAGCAACAGGGCCGCTAATGAAAAACTGTTTTTT.

The chain has TRBV7-9 and TRBJ1-5; possibly TRBD1 for D (6 bases). The V end was cut by 1 base, the J end by 0 bases, with 7 bases between. Germline V CDR1 and CDR2: SEHNR, FQNEAQ (reference sequence). The CDR3 loop spans 15 amino acids. Here the CDR3 DNA reads TGTGCCAGCAGCTTAGGGGGGCATAGCAATCAGCCCCAGCATTTT. It codes for CASSLGGHSNQPQHF.

The chain carries TRBV2 and TRBJ2-1, with D possibly TRBD2 on 6 matching bases. This CDR3 is 15 amino acids long. Germline V gene lookup returns CDR1 SNHLY and CDR2 FYNNEI. The CDR3 sequence is CASSGGQGVYNEQFF. The CDR3 DNA reads TGTGCTTCATCAGGAGGGCAGGGCGTTTACAATGAGCAGTTCTTC.

V is TRBV4-1 and J is TRBJ2-7; D is uncertain. The CDR3 is 13 amino acids. Trimming left V 4 bases short and J 2 bases short, with 9 bases between. CDR1 and CDR2 from the germline V gene are MGHRA and YSYEKL. In nucleotides, the CDR3 is TGCGCCAGCAGCCGGGCAGGAACCTACGAGCAGTACTTC. This encodes CASSRAGTYEQYF.